These 10 T cell receptor beta chains originate from one sample sequenced in a study of OX40 agonist ivuxolimab in advanced cancers. The library relied on the immunoSEQ multiplex PCR assay. TCRdb retrieved this table from immuneACCESS and kept in-frame rearrangements only. Not all clones are present; in checked studies, unresolved V genes account for under half, and no reason is known for the remainder. This sample lists roughly 70,000 clones; more than 80% were detected once. The ten largest clones represent roughly 8.2% of the sample. Sequenced material: CD4+ or CD8+ T cells sorted from blood, taken in a trial of the OX40 agonist ivuxolimab. These receptors were obtained from an adult with an advanced solid tumor such as melanoma, head and neck, liver or kidney cancer.

V usage is TRBV19 and J usage is TRBJ2-2; D gene unclear. This CDR3 spans 15 amino acids. V was trimmed by 8 bases and J by 2 bases, leaving 15 bases between them. Germline V lookup: CDR1 LNHDA, CDR2 SQIVND (reference sequence). CDR3 in DNA: TGTGCCAGTCACGACGGTGAGGACAACACCGGGGAGCTGTTTTTT. As protein: CASHDGEDNTGELFF.

V gene TRBV5-1 combines with J gene TRBJ2-1; the match to TRBD2 covers 12 bases. The CDR3 is 15 residues long. J was trimmed by 8 bases and V by 0 bases; bases with no gene match: 3. The germline gives CDR1 SGHRS, CDR2 YFSETQ. CDR3 DNA: TGCGCCAGCAGCTTGGCTAGCGGGGGGGTTTATGAGCAGTTCTTC. Protein: CASSLASGGVYEQFF.

This clone was found once. V is TRBV6-5 and J is TRBJ2-7, with D possibly matching TRBD1 (5 bases). The germline gives CDR1 MNHEY, CDR2 SVGAGI. This CDR3 has 13 residues. The germline V and J ends were trimmed by 0 bases and 3 bases, with 6 bases remaining between them. The DNA for the CDR3 is TGTGCCAGCAGTTACTCGACAGACTACGAGCAGTACTTC. The encoded protein is CASSYSTDYEQYF.

V gene TRBV7-9 combines with J gene TRBJ2-7; D may be TRBD2 (6 bases). Trimming stripped 3 bases from V and 0 bases from J, with 9 bases between. CDR3 length equals 14 residues. Germline V gene lookup returns CDR1 SEHNR and CDR2 FQNEAQ (reference sequence). CDR3 region: CASSFGTYSYEQYF. The CDR3 coding sequence is TGTGCCAGCAGCTTCGGGACTTACTCCTACGAGCAGTACTTC.

The sample holds one count of this clone. This chain joins TRBV2 and TRBJ2-7; D is ambiguous. Trimming cost V 3 bases and J 1 base, with 10 bases left between them. The CDR3 has 14 amino acids. CDR1 and CDR2 (germline): SNHLY, FYNNEI. The CDR3 nucleotides read TGTGCCAGCAGTGACCCGCGCTTATCCTACGAGCAGTACTTC. This codes for CASSDPRLSYEQYF.

This rearrangement joins TRBV5-1 to TRBJ1-4, with 10 bases identical to TRBD1. V was pared by 4 bases and J by 7 bases, with 4 bases of the junction left unmatched. The CDR3 is made up of 14 amino acids. In germline, CDR1 is SGHRS, CDR2 YFSETQ. This chain's CDR3 is CASSPGQGGEKLFF. The DNA of the CDR3 is TGCGCCAGCAGCCCCGGACAGGGGGGTGAAAAACTGTTTTTT.

V and J are TRBV19 and TRBJ2-4, with D perhaps matching TRBD2 (8 bases). V lost 6 bases and J lost 9, with 21 bases in between. Per the germline V gene, CDR1 is LNHDA and CDR2 is SQIVND (reference sequence). This CDR3 has 15 residues. Here the CDR3 DNA reads TGTGCCAGTAGGCCGACAGGGCCTGCGGGAGGCATTCAGTACTTC. Translation gives CASRPTGPAGGIQYF.

The chain combines TRBV7-2 with TRBJ2-7, with 11 nucleotides matching TRBD1. Germline CDR1 SGHTA, CDR2 FQGNSA. J gave up 12 bases and V 5 bases, and 12 bases lay outside the gene matches. The CDR3 loop spans 14 amino acids. This chain's CDR3 is CASSPGQGAPRGYF. CDR3 coding DNA: TGTGCCAGCAGCCCCGGACAGGGGGCCCCCCGAGGGTACTTC.

The chain joins TRBV15 to TRBJ1-2; D is ambiguous. V lost 0 bases to trimming and J lost 5 bases, with 7 bases between them. This CDR3 is 13 amino acids long. Germline assignment: CDR1 LNHNV and CDR2 YYDKDF (reference sequence). The CDR3: CATSRERTYGYTF. The CDR3 DNA reads as TGTGCCACCAGCAGAGAGAGGACGTATGGCTACACCTTC. Full variable domain (remainder filled in from reference TRBV15 and TRBJ1-2): DAMVIQNPRYQVTQFGKPVTLSCSQTLNHNVMYWYQQKSSQAPKLLFHYYDKDFNNEADTPDNFQSRRPNTSFCFLDIRSPGLGDTAMYLCATSRERTYGYTFGSGTRLTVV.

This clone was seen only once. V and J are TRBV2 and TRBJ2-3, with TRBD2 identical over 11 bases. CDR1 SNHLY and CDR2 FYNNEI come from the germline V gene. The junction had 10 bases not matched to a gene; V was cut back by 5 bases and J by 0 bases. The CDR3 covers 18 residues. The CDR3 spells CASSQGLAAGISTDTQYF. The CDR3 DNA is TGTGCCAGCAGTCAGGGACTAGCGGCAGGAATAAGCACAGATACGCAGTATTTT.